One T cell receptor beta chain is described in this entry. Its matching antigen is unknown. Measured with immunoSEQ multiplex PCR; TCRdb has only the in-frame clones, and not every one. The table has under 80,000 clones, about 85% seen once. This specimen belongs to a study of OX40 agonist ivuxolimab in advanced cancers. General observations from the study: Averaging showed that CD8+ T cells had more expanded clones than CD4+ did. Not determined was the antigen specificity of the expanded peripheral T cells. Both CD4+ and CD8+ T cell populations in blood had undergone clonal expansion by week 6 at 0.1 to 3.0 mg/kg.

There are 16 residues in the CDR3. The ends lost 5 bases at V and 2 bases at J; junction bases unmatched: 6. Germline V gene lookup returns CDR1 SGHRS and CDR2 YFSETQ. This sequence was found in an adult with an advanced solid tumor such as melanoma, head and neck, liver or kidney cancer. The gene calls are TRBV5-1 and TRBJ2-3; 12 bases line up with TRBD2. This material consisted of CD4+ or CD8+ T cells sorted from blood, taken in a trial of the OX40 agonist ivuxolimab. In nucleotides, the CDR3 is TGCGCCAGCAGGGAGACTAGCGGGGGTCCCACAGATACGCAGTATTTT. Translated: CASRETSGGPTDTQYF.